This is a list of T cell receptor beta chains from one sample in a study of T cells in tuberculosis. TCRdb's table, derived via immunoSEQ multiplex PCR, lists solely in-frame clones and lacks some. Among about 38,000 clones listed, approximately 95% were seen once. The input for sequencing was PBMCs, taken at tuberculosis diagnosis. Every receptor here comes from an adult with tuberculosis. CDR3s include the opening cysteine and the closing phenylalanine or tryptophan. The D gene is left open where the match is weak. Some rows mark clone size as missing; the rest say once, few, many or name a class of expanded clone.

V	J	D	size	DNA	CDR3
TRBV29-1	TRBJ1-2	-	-	TGCAGCGTTGTAAGCGACTATGGCTACACCTTC	CSVVSDYGYTF
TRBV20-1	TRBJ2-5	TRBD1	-	TGCAGTGCTACCAGGGGGGAGACCCAGTACTTC	CSATRGETQYF
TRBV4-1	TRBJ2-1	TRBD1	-	TGCGCCAGCAGGGGATGGACAGGGTACAATGAGCAGTTCTTC	CASRGWTGYNEQFF
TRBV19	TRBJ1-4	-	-	TGTGCCGCCGGTAATGAAAAACTGTTTTTT	CAAGNEKLFF
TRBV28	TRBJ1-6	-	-	TGTGCCAGCGTGAGGAAGTCAGCAGGGCATTCACCCCTCCACTTT	CASVRKSAGHSPLHF
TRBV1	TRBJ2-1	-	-	TGCACCAGCAGAAGAGGGACTAGCGGGGGGGGCTCCTACAATGAGCAGTTCTTC	CTSRRGTSGGGSYNEQFF
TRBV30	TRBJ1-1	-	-	TGTGCCTTACGAGACACTGAAGCTTTCTTT	CALRDTEAFF
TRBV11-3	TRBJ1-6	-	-	TGTGCCAGCAGCAAGGGGAATTCACCCCTCCACTTT	CASSKGNSPLHF
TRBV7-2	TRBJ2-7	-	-	TGTGCCAGCAGCTTAGACGGGGTGGGCCTAAACGAGCAGTACTTC	CASSLDGVGLNEQYF
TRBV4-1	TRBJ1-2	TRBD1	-	TGCGCCAGCAGCCAAGAAACAGGGGTTACTAACTATGGCTACACCTTC	CASSQETGVTNYGYTF
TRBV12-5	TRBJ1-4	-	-	TGTGCTAGTGGCGACGGCGGGGTGAATGAAAAACTGTTTTTT	CASGDGGVNEKLFF
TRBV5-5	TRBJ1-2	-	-	TGTGCCAGCACCCTTAGGAGAGCTAACTATGGCTACACCTTC	CASTLRRANYGYTF
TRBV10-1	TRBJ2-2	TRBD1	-	TGCGCTTCAAAGGGGACAGGGGGCGCGGGCAACACCGGGGAGCTGTTTTTT	CASKGTGGAGNTGELFF
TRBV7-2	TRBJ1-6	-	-	TGTGCCAGCAGCTTCGGACTGCTCAATTCACCCCTCCACTTT	CASSFGLLNSPLHF
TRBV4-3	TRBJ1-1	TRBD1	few	TGCGCCAGCAGCACAAACCTAGACGGACAGGCTCCTCTCGGGAACACTGAAGCTTTCTTT	CASSTNLDGQAPLGNTEAFF
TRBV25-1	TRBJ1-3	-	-	TGTGCCAGCAGTGAACCCCCGGGGACCATATATTTT	CASSEPPGTIYF
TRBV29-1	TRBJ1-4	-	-	TGCAGCGTCACCGGGGGTCCCTCAACTAATGAAAAACTGTTTTTT	CSVTGGPSTNEKLFF
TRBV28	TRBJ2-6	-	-	TGTGCCAGCCTGAGCTCTGGGGCCAACGTCCTGACTTTC	CASLSSGANVLTF
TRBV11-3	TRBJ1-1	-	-	TGTGCCAGCAGCTTAAAACCCTCCGGGACGGAAGTTCGGGGGGCTTTCTTT	CASSLKPSGTEVRGAFF
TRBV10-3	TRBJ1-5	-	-	TGTGCCATCAGTGATTTTGGTGACTTGAGCAATCAGCCCCAGCATTTT	CAISDFGDLSNQPQHF
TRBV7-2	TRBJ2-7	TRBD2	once	TGTGCCAGCAGCTTAGAACTAGCGGGGGCCTACGAGCAGTACTTC	CASSLELAGAYEQYF
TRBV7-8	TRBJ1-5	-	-	TGTGCCAGCAGCCCGGTATTATCTTCGAATCAGCCCCAGCATTTT	CASSPVLSSNQPQHF
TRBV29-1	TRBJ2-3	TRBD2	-	TGCAGCGCCGGGCCTAGCGGGGTAAAAACAGATACGCAGTATTTT	CSAGPSGVKTDTQYF
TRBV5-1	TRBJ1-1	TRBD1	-	TGCGCCAGCAGCGCAACGATCGGGACAGGGCTGGACACTGAAGCTTTCTTT	CASSATIGTGLDTEAFF
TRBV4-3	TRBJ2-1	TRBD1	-	TGCGCCAGCAGCCACAAAACGTTGACAGGGGGATCCTACAATGAGCAGTTCTTC	CASSHKTLTGGSYNEQFF
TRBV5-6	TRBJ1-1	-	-	TGTGCCAGCAGCTTTTCTGGTGCAGGGTGGCTGAACACTGAAGCTTTCTTT	CASSFSGAGWLNTEAFF
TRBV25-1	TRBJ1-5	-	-	TGTGCCAGCAGTGCCCCGGGACAAGATTATAGCAATCAGCCCCAGCATTTT	CASSAPGQDYSNQPQHF
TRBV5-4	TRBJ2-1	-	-	TGTGCCAGCAGGCCCTCCGGACAGTCGGGGAATGAGCAGTTCTTC	CASRPSGQSGNEQFF
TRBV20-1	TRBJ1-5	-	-	TGCAGTGCCCCTAACCCCCAGCATTTT	CSAPNPQHF
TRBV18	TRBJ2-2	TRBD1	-	TGTGCCAGCTCACCGGCCTCCGGGACAGGGTCGAACACCGGGGAGCTGTTTTTT	CASSPASGTGSNTGELFF
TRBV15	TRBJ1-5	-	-	TGTGCCACCAGCAGCAAAAAGAGGGAAGGCAATCAGCCCCAGCATTTT	CATSSKKREGNQPQHF
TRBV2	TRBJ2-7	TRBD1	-	TGTGCCAGCAGGGACAGGGGGCATAGAAACGAGCAGTACTTC	CASRDRGHRNEQYF
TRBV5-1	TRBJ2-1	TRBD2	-	TGCGCCAGCAGCTTGTCCGGGGGGAGCGATGAGCAGTTCTTC	CASSLSGGSDEQFF
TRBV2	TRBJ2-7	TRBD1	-	TGTGCCAGCGTTCGGGACAGTAGCTCCTACGAGCAGTACTTC	CASVRDSSSYEQYF
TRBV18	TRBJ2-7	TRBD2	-	TGTGCCAGCTCACCCAAAGACGGGGGGTCCACCTACGAGCAGTACTTC	CASSPKDGGSTYEQYF
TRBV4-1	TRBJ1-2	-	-	TGCGCCAGCAGCCCTGTGGGAGAAGAGTGGCACTATGGCTACACCTTC	CASSPVGEEWHYGYTF
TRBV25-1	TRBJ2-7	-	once	TGTGCCAGCAGTGAATATAGGCAGGGCAGCTCCTACGAGCAGTACTTC	CASSEYRQGSSYEQYF
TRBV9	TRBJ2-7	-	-	TGTGCCAGCAGCGTAGCGGCGGGGATGCGGGAGCAGTACTTC	CASSVAAGMREQYF
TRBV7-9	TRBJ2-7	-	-	TGTGCCAGCAGCTTCCCAGGGCGCTACGAGCAGTACTTC	CASSFPGRYEQYF
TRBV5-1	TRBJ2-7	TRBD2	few	TGCGCCAGCAGCTGGGATGGACTAGCGGGGGGCGAGCAGTACTTC	CASSWDGLAGGEQYF
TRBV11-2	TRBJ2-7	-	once	TGTGCCAGCAGCTCGTGGGGGGACTCCTACGAGCAGTACTTC	CASSSWGDSYEQYF